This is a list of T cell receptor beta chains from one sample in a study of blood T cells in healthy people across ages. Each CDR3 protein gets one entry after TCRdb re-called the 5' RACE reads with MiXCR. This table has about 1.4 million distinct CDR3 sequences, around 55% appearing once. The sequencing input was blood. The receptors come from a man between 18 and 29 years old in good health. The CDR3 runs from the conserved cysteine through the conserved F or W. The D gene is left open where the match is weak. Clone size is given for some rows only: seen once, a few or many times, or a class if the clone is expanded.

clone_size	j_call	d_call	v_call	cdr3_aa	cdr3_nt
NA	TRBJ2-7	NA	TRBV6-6	CASSNGVADEQYF	TGTGCCAGCAGTAACGGAGTAGCTGACGAGCAGTACTTC
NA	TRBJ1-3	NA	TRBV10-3	CAISARGTRAGNTIYF	TGTGCCATCAGTGCCCGGGGAACAAGAGCTGGAAACACCATATATTTT
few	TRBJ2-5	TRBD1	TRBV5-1	CASSLRGQGSTETQYF	TGCGCCAGCAGCTTAAGGGGACAGGGTTCAACCGAGACCCAGTACTTC
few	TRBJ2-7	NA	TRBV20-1	CSASLWGTTYEQYF	TGCAGTGCTAGCTTGTGGGGGACCACCTACGAGCAGTACTTC
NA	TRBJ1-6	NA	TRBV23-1	CASRGLYNSPLHF	TGCGCCAGCAGGGGGTTGTATAATTCACCCCTCCACTTT
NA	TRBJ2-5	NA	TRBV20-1	CSARAMGTGQETQYF	TGCAGTGCTAGAGCAATGGGTACGGGCCAAGAGACCCAGTACTTC
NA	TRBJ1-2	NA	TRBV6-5	CASSYSWGAILYGYTF	TGTGCCAGCAGTTACTCGTGGGGGGCCATACTTTATGGCTACACCTTC
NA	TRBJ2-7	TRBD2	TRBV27	CASRFLAGGNEQYF	TGTGCCAGCAGGTTTCTAGCGGGAGGCAACGAGCAGTACTTC
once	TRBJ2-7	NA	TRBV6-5	CASSPSYSDEQYF	TGTGCCAGCAGTCCTTCATACAGCGACGAGCAGTACTTC
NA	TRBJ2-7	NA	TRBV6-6	CASSYGRYEQYF	TGTGCCAGCAGTTACGGCCGTTACGAGCAGTACTTC
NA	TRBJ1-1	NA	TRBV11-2	CASSLPFVAGTTF	TGTGCCAGCAGCTTACCGTTCGTGGCCGGGACGACTTTT
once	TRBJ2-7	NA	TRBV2	CASEWTRQYEQYF	TGTGCCAGCGAGTGGACTCGCCAATACGAGCAGTACTTC
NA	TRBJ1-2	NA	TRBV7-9	CASSLGQEGSGYTF	TGTGCCAGCAGCTTAGGACAGGAGGGGTCTGGCTACACCTTC
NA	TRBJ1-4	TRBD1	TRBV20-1	CSTRETQGPYEKLFF	TGCAGTACTAGAGAGACACAGGGGCCCTATGAAAAACTGTTTTTT
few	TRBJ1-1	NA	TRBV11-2	CASSPRGLAGAFF	TGTGCCAGCAGCCCGCGGGGGCTAGCCGGAGCTTTCTTT
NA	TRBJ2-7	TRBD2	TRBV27	CASKRTSLLYEQYF	TGTGCCAGCAAACGGACTAGTCTCCTGTACGAGCAGTACTTC
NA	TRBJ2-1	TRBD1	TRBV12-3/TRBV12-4	CASSLDGQGPYNEQFF	TGTGCCAGCAGTTTAGATGGACAGGGACCCTACAATGAGCAGTTCTTC
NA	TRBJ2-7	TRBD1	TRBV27	CASSSRDRATPYEQYF	TGTGCCAGCAGTTCCCGGGACAGGGCCACACCCTACGAGCAGTACTTC
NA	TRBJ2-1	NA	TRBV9	CASSATHRAPNYNEQFF	TGTGCCAGCAGCGCAACCCACAGGGCCCCTAACTACAATGAGCAGTTCTTC
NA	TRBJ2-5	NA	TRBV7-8	CASSPLDEGYF	TGTGCCAGCAGCCCCCTAGATGAAGGGTACTTC
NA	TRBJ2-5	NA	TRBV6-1	CASREGGTALRRETQYF	TGTGCCAGCAGGGAAGGAGGGACAGCACTCCGTCGCGAGACCCAGTACTTC